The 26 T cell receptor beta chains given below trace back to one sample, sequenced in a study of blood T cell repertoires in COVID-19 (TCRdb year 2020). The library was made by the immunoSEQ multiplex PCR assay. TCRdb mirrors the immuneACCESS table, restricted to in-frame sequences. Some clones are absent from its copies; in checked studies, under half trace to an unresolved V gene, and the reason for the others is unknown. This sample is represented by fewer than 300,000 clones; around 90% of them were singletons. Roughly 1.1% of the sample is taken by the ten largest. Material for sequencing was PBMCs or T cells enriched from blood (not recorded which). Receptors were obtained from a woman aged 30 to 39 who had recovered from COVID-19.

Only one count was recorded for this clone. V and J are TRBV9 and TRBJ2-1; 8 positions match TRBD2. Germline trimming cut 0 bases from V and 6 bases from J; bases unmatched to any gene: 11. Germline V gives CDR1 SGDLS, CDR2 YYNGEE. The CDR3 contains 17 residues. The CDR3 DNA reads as TGTGCCAGCAGCGTAGGAGCGGGGAGCGGGAGAGTCAATGAGCAGTTCTTC. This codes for CASSVGAGSGRVNEQFF.

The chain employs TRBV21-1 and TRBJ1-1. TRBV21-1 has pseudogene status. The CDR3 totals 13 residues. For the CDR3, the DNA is TGTGCCAGCAGCAAAGCGCGGGGGACTGAAGCTTTCTTT. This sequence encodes CASSKARGTEAFF.

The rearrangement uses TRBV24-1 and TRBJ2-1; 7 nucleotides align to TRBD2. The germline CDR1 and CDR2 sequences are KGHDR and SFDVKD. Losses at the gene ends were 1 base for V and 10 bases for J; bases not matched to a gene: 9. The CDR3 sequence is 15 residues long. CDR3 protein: CATSDLSAGVYEQFF. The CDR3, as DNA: TGTGCCACCAGTGATTTAAGCGCGGGAGTATACGAGCAGTTCTTC.

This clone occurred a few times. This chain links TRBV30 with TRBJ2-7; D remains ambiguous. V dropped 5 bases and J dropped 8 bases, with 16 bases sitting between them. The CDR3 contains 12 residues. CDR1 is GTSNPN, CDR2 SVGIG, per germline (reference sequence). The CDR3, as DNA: TGTGCCTGGGCTCTGGGCAGTGAGCAGCAGTACTTC. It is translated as CAWALGSEQQYF.

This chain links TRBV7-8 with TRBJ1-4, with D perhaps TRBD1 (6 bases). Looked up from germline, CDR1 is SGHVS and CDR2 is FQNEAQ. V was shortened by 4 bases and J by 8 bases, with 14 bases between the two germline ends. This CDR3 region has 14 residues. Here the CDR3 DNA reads TGTGCCAGCAGCTCGGACAGTTTCCGGGAAAAACTGTTTTTT. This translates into CASSSDSFREKLFF.

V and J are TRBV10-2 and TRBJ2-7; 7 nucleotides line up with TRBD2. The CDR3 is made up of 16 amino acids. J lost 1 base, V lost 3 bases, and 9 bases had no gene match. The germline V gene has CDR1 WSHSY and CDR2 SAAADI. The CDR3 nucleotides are TGCGCCAGCAGTGACGTGGCGGGAGTGCTTTCCTACGAGCAGTACTTC. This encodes CASSDVAGVLSYEQYF.

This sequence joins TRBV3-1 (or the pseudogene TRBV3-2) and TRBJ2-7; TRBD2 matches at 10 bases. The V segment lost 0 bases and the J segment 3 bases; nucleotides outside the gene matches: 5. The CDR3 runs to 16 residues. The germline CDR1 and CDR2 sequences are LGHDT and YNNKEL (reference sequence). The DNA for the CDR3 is TGTGCCAGCAGCCAAGATCTGGCTAGCGGGAGCTACGAGCAGTACTTC. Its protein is CASSQDLASGSYEQYF.

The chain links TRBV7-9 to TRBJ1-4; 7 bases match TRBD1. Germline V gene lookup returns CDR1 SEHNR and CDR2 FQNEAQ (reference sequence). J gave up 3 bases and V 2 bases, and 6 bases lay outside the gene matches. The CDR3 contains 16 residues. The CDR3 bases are TGTGCCAGCAGCTTAAAGGGGGCACAAGCTAATGAAAAACTGTTTTTT. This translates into CASSLKGAQANEKLFF.

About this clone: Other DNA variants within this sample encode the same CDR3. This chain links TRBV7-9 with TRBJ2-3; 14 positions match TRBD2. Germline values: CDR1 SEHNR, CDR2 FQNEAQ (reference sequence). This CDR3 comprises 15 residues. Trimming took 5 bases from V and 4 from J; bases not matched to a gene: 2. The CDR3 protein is CASSQGLAGADTQYF. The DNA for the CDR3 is TGTGCCAGCAGCCAGGGACTAGCGGGAGCAGATACGCAGTATTTT.

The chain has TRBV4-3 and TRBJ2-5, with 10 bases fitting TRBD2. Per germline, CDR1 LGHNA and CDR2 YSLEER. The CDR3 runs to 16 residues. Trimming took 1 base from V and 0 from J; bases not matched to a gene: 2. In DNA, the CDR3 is TGCGCCAGCAGCCAAGGGACTAGCGGTAACCAAGAGACCCAGTACTTC. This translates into CASSQGTSGNQETQYF.

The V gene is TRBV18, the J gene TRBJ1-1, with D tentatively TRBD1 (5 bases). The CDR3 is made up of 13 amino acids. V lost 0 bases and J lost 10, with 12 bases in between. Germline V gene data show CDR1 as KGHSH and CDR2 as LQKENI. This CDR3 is CASSPPTALSAFF. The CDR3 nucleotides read TGTGCCAGCTCACCACCGACAGCATTGTCAGCTTTCTTT.

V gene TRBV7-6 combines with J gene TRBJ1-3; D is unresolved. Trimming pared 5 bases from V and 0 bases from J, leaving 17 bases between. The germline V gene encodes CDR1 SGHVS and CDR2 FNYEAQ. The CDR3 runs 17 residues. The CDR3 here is CASSPIGGQSSGNTIYF. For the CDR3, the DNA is TGTGCCAGCAGCCCGATAGGCGGTCAAAGCTCTGGAAACACCATATATTTT.

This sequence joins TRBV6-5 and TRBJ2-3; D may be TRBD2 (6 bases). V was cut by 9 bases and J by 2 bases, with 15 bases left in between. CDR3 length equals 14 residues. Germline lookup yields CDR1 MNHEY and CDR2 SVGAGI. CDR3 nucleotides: TGTGCCAGTGGGGGACTTACATACACAGATACGCAGTATTTT. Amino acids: CASGGLTYTDTQYF.

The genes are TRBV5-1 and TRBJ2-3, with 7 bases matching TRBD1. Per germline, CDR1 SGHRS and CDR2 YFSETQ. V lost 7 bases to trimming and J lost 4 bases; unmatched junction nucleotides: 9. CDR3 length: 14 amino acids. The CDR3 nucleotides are TGCGCCAGCTCGTCGGGCAGGGGGTCAGATACGCAGTATTTT. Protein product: CASSSGRGSDTQYF.

The CDR3 protein is CASSIGGGNEKLFF. CDR3 DNA: TGTGCCAGTAGTATCGGGGGGGGCAATGAAAAACTGTTTTTT. The chain joins TRBV19 to TRBJ1-4; maybe TRBD1 (6 bases). This CDR3 has 14 amino acids. Deletions cut 3 bases from V and 5 bases from J, with 10 bases between. Germline-derived CDR1 and CDR2 are LNHDA and SQIVND (reference sequence).

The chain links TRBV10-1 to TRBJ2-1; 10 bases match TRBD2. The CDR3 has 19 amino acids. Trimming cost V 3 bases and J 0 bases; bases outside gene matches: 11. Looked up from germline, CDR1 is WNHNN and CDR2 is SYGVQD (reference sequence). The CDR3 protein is CASSEFGGTSASSYNEQFF. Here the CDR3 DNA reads TGCGCCAGCAGTGAATTTGGGGGGACTAGCGCGAGCTCCTACAATGAGCAGTTCTTC.

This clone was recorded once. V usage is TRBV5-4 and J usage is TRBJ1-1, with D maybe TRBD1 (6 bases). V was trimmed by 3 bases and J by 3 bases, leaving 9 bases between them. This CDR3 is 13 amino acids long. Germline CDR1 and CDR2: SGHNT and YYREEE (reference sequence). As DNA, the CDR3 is TGTGCCAGCAGCTCCCGGACAGACACTGAAGCTTTCTTT. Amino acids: CASSSRTDTEAFF. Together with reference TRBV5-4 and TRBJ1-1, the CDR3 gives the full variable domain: ETGVTQSPTHLIKTRGQQVTLRCSSQSGHNTVSWYQQALGQGPQFIFQYYREEENGRGNFPPRFSGLQFPNYSSELNVNALELDDSALYLCASSSRTDTEAFFGQGTRLTVV.

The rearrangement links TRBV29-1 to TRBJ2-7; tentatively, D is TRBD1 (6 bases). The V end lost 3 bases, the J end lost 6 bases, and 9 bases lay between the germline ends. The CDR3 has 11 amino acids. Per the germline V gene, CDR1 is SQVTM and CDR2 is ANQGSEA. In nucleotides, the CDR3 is TGCAGCGTTGACCAGACAGGCGAGCAGTACTTC. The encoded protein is CSVDQTGEQYF.

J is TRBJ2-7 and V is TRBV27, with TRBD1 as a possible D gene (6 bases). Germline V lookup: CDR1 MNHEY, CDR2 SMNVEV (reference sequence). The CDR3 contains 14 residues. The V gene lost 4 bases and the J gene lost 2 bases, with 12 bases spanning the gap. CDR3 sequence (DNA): TGTGCCAGCAGTTCTGGGACATATACCTACGAGCAGTACTTC. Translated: CASSSGTYTYEQYF.

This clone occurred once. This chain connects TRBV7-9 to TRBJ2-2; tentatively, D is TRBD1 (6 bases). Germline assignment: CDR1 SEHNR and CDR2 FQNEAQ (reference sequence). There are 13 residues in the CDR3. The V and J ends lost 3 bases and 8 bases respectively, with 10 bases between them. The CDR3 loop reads CASSLAGTGELFF. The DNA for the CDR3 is TGTGCCAGCAGCTTGGCCGGGACAGGGGAGCTGTTTTTT.

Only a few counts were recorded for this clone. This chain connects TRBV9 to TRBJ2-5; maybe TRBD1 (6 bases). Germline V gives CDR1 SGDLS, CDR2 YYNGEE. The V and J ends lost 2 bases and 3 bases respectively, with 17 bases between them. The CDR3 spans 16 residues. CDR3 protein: CASSVRGVDREETQYF. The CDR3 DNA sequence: TGTGCCAGCAGCGTCCGAGGGGTGGACAGAGAAGAGACCCAGTACTTC.

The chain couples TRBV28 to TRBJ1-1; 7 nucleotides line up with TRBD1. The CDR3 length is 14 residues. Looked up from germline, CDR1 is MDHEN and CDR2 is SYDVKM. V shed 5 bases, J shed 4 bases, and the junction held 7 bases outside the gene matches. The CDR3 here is CASSNDRVVTEAFF. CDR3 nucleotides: TGTGCCAGCAGTAATGACAGGGTGGTCACTGAAGCTTTCTTT.

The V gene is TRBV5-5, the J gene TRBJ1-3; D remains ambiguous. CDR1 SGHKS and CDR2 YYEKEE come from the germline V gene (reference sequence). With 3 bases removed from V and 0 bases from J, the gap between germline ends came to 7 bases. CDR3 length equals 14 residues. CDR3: CASSSAASGNTIYF. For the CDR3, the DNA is TGTGCCAGCAGCTCCGCGGCCTCTGGAAACACCATATATTTT.

The CDR3 here is CASSLGQANEKLFF. CDR3 in DNA: TGTGCCAGCAGCTTGGGACAGGCTAATGAAAAACTGTTTTTT. The rearrangement uses TRBV7-9 and TRBJ1-4; 8 nucleotides agree with TRBD1. V gave up 3 bases and J gave up 3 bases; unmatched junction bases: 0. Germline V gives CDR1 SEHNR, CDR2 FQNEAQ (reference sequence). This CDR3 contains 14 residues.

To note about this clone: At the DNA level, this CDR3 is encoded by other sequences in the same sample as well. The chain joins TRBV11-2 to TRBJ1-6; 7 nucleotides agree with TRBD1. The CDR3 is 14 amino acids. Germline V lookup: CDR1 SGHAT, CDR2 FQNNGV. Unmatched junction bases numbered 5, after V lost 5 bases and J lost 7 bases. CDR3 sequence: CASSLGTDNSPLHF. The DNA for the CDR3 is TGTGCCAGCAGCCTCGGGACAGACAATTCACCCCTCCACTTT.

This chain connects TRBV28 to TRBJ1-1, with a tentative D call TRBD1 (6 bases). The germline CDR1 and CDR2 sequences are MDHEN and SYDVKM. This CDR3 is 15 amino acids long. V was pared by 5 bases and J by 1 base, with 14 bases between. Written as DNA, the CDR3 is TGTGCCAGCAGTGAACAGGACAGACCGAACACTGAAGCTTTCTTT. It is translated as CASSEQDRPNTEAFF.